The source of this TCR beta chain is a study of blood T cell repertoires in COVID-19. Study summary: PBMCs, B-cell-depleted T cells, or T cells provided the cDNA or gDNA that made up the material.

Germline values: CDR1 MNHEY, CDR2 SVGAGI. This CDR3 contains 14 residues. Trimming removed 6 bases from V and 7 bases from J; junction bases left unmatched: 12. The study drew participants aged roughly 18 to 95 years from approximately 25 US areas. Cohort assignment relied on participant-reported clinical history. Cohort 3 recovered donors had two negative PCRs, clearance, or symptom resolution. Some clones are missing from TCRdb's copy, which holds only in-frame ones; the method was immunoSEQ multiplex PCR. The sample consists of about 350,000 clones, roughly 86% of them appearing once. The receptor's source is a woman in her thirties who had recovered from COVID-19. Sequencing input: PBMCs or T cells enriched from blood (not recorded which). V usage is TRBV6-5 and J usage is TRBJ2-7, with 7 bases lining up with TRBD1. The CDR3 sequence: CASRKTGPRSEQYF. CDR3 DNA sequence: TGTGCCAGCAGAAAGACAGGGCCGAGGTCAGAGCAGTACTTC.